This T cell receptor beta chain was documented in a study of post-analysis software for immune sequencing data. Whole-study findings and limits: Controls' normalized Chao1 diversity significantly exceeded that of multiple sclerosis patients. When patients were compared with controls, about five TRBV segments were more frequent, TRBV5-6, TRBV5-1 and TRBV20-1 among them.

For this clonotype: Its antigen is unknown.

Prepared libraries of TCR beta cDNA carried unique molecular identifiers. From around 1 to 9.1 million T cells, about 500,000 cDNA molecules were obtained. In TCRdb, the PCR reads were re-called with MiXCR into one record per CDR3 protein. The sample shows roughly 620,000 distinct CDR3 sequences, 44% of them seen only once. Per the germline V gene, CDR1 is SGHDT and CDR2 is YYEEEE. This CDR3 contains 16 residues. V gave up 0 bases and J gave up 0 bases, with 11 bases separating them. The source is a girl between 10 and 17 years old with multiple sclerosis. The specimen was blood. The gene calls are TRBV5-6 and TRBJ2-3; no clear D. The DNA of the CDR3 is TGTGCCAGCAGCTTGGTGTCTAGGCGGAGCACAGATACGCAGTATTTT. It encodes CASSLVSRRSTDTQYF.